This TCR beta chain is from a study of OX40 agonist ivuxolimab in advanced cancers. Whole-study context: At 0.01 to 10 mg/kg, ivuxolimab was administered intravenously to patients every 2 weeks.

The timepoints at which blood was sampled were baseline, cycle 4 day 1, and cycle 7 day 1. Sequencing used immunoSEQ multiplex PCR; TCRdb keeps in-frame clones, though not all of them. The profile shows under 70,000 clones, approximately 90% of them singletons. Concerning this clone itself: As yet, its antigen is unknown.

Study-wide findings and caveats: CD8+ T cells showed, on average, more clonal expansion than CD4+ cells.

J lost 2 bases, V lost 2 bases, and 5 bases had no gene match. The CDR3 has 15 residues. Germline-derived CDR1 and CDR2 are MNHNS and SASEGT. This chain joins TRBV6-1 and TRBJ2-7, with 8 bases lining up with TRBD1. This clonotype was sampled from an adult with an advanced solid tumor such as melanoma, head and neck, liver or kidney cancer. The sample in question was CD4+ or CD8+ T cells sorted from blood, obtained in a trial of the OX40 agonist ivuxolimab. The CDR3 DNA reads TGTGCCAGCAGTGAATACAGGGACAGGACCTACGAGCAGTACTTC. This encodes CASSEYRDRTYEQYF.